The sequence of this T cell receptor beta chain was determined in a study of T cell responses to AZD1222 COVID-19 vaccine. Looking at the study overall: Pooling was applied to second doses at about 4 or about 12 weeks. Study-wide results and caveats: Across the whole spike, CD4 TCRs peaked at regions 160-218 and 743-854.

In its sample, this clone was seen once. The antigen is unknown. In germline, CDR1 is LGHDT, CDR2 YNNKEL (reference sequence). J gave up 14 bases and V 2 bases, and 11 bases lay outside the gene matches. This CDR3 contains 15 residues. Produced via immunoSEQ multiplex PCR; TCRdb's table is partial and in-frame only. Of 150,000 to 200,000 clones in the sample, about 95% are singletons; the top ten hold approximately 0.6%. This TCR derives from an adult in good health. This chain connects TRBV3-1 (or the pseudogene TRBV3-2) to TRBJ1-6; the match to TRBD1 covers 8 bases. The sample in question was peripheral blood, obtained on day 0 of AZD1222 vaccination. CDR3 sequence: CASSQTGTGQVALHF. CDR3 sequence (DNA): TGTGCCAGCAGCCAAACCGGGACAGGACAAGTGGCCCTCCACTTT.